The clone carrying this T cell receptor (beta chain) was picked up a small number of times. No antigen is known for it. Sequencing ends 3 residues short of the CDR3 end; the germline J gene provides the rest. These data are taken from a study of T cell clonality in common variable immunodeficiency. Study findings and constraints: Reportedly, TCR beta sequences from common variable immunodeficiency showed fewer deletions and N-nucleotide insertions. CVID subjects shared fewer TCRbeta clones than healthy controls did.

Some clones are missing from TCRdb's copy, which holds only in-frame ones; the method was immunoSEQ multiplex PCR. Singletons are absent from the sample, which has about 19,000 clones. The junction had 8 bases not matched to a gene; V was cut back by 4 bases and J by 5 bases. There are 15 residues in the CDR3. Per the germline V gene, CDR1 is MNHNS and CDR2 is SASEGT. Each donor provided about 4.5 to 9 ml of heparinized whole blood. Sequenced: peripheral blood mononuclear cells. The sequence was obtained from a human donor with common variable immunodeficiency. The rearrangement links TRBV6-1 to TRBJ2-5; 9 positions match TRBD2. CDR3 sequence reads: CASSGISGSWETQYF. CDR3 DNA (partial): TGTGCCAGCAGTGGGATTAGCGGGAGTTGGGAGACC.